The T cell receptor (beta chain) described here comes from a study of beta chain features in type 1 diabetes. The CDR3 loop spans 13 amino acids. V lost 5 bases and J lost 6, with 8 bases in between. CDR1 is KGHSH and CDR2 is LQKENI in the germline V gene. This clone was picked up a small number of times. The antigen is undetermined. The study, taken as a whole, reports: Compared to healthy donors, patients appeared to have naive, central memory and Treg TCRB repertoires that were more alike. People with Type 1 diabetes carried modestly yet significantly shorter TCRB CDR3s in all four CD4+ subsets.

Every participating donor gave one draw, a heparinised blood sample averaging around 0.11 L. It was via CD45RO/CCR7/CD25/CD127/CD95/CD27 that CD4+ naive, central memory, regulatory and stem cell-like memory cells were sorted. Purities over 98% were achieved in all sorted populations. Expressed TCRB transcripts got sequenced, as all isolated RNA was reverse transcribed. Repertoires were generated with immunoSEQ multiplex PCR, while TCRdb's copy carries only in-frame clones and drops some. The repertoire holds some 660,000 clones, with about 14% as singletons. The sample comprised naive CD4+ T cells from blood. The gene calls are TRBV18 and TRBJ1-6; D not certain. This sequence originates from a man younger than 35 with type 1 diabetes. For the CDR3, the DNA is TGTGCCAGCTCAGCGCCGGGTAATTCACCCCTCCACTTT. It is translated as CASSAPGNSPLHF.